Described below is a single TCR beta chain sequence and its context. Its specificity is not known. Profiled with immunoSEQ multiplex PCR; TCRdb holds only in-frame clones, not every one. The table includes under 4,500 clones, roughly 97% detected once. Indicated time point: pre-treatment baseline. Sampling occurred pretreatment (T0) and at week 3 (W3), after cycle one of checkpoint blockade. Patients had no prior systemic cancer treatment, immunosuppressants or other active cancers. This sample was taken from a study of blood T cell dynamics during melanoma immunotherapy. Study-level findings and limits: Cell-free DNA CDR3 sequences most resembled the immune-effector CD8+ subset, which was also most clonal.

This material consisted of effector memory CD8+ T cells from blood, taken from a patient treated with checkpoint blockade. This receptor was obtained from a human donor with melanoma.

The CDR3 sequence: CASSGRTSGRANEQYF. CDR3 sequence (DNA): TGTGCCAGCAGCGGGCGGACTAGCGGGAGGGCCAACGAGCAGTACTTC. The chain employs TRBV7-6 and TRBJ2-7; 15 bases are shared with TRBD2. V lost 5 bases and J lost 5; bases outside the gene matches: 7. Per the germline V gene, CDR1 is SGHVS and CDR2 is FNYEAQ. This CDR3 spans 16 amino acids.